A selection of T cell receptor beta chains follows, all from one sample in a study of blood T cell repertoires in COVID-19. TCRdb's copy holds only in-frame clones and misses some; the assay was immunoSEQ multiplex PCR. The table includes a few hundred thousand clones, 87% detected once. The sample taken for sequencing was PBMCs or T cells enriched from blood (not recorded which). The receptors were gathered from a man between 18 and 29 years old with acute COVID-19. Both conserved end residues are part of each CDR3. A D gene is named only where the DNA matches it firmly. Size tells how often a clone was seen (once, few, many) or the class of an expanded clone, and some rows leave it out.

V gene: TRBV28
J gene: TRBJ2-7
D gene: TRBD1
clone size: NA
CDR3 DNA: TGTGCCAGCAGCCCGGGACAGGGAGGCTACGAGCAGTACTTC
CDR3 protein: CASSPGQGGYEQYF

V gene: TRBV6-5
J gene: TRBJ1-4
D gene: NA
clone size: NA
CDR3 DNA: TGTGCCAGCAGTTACGACGGGGGTACTGAAAAACTGTTTTTT
CDR3 protein: CASSYDGGTEKLFF

V gene: TRBV9
J gene: TRBJ2-1
D gene: NA
clone size: NA
CDR3 DNA: TGTGCCAGCAGCGTAGGACAGGAGCAGTTCTTC
CDR3 protein: CASSVGQEQFF

V gene: TRBV5-1
J gene: TRBJ2-1
D gene: NA
clone size: NA
CDR3 DNA: TGCGCCAGCAAAGGACTACCCGCGGTCGGTGAGCAGTTCTTC
CDR3 protein: CASKGLPAVGEQFF

V gene: TRBV9
J gene: TRBJ2-7
D gene: TRBD1
clone size: many
CDR3 DNA: TGTGCCAGCAGCGAGGCAGGGGGCTGGTACGAGCAGTACTTC
CDR3 protein: CASSEAGGWYEQYF

V gene: TRBV27
J gene: TRBJ2-1
D gene: TRBD1
clone size: NA
CDR3 DNA: TGTGCCAGCACAACGACAGGGGTCAATGAGCAGTTCTTC
CDR3 protein: CASTTTGVNEQFF

V gene: TRBV11-2
J gene: TRBJ2-1
D gene: NA
clone size: NA
CDR3 DNA: TGTGCCAGCAGCTTAGATCAGTGGGGGGTTCTGGATGAGCAGTTCTTC
CDR3 protein: CASSLDQWGVLDEQFF

V gene: TRBV5-4
J gene: TRBJ1-1
D gene: TRBD1
clone size: NA
CDR3 DNA: TGTGCCAGCAGCTCTAGACAGGGTAAAGCTTTCTTT
CDR3 protein: CASSSRQGKAFF

V gene: TRBV12-3/TRBV12-4
J gene: TRBJ2-7
D gene: NA
clone size: NA
CDR3 DNA: TGTGCCAGCAGTCCCAGACAGAACTACGAGCAGTACTTC
CDR3 protein: CASSPRQNYEQYF

V gene: TRBV2
J gene: TRBJ1-1
D gene: TRBD1
clone size: NA
CDR3 DNA: TGTGCCAGCAGTGAAAGCTGGACAGGGGGCGTCGGGGACACTGAAGCTTTCTTT
CDR3 protein: CASSESWTGGVGDTEAFF

V gene: TRBV14
J gene: TRBJ1-1
D gene: NA
clone size: NA
CDR3 DNA: TGTGCCAGCAGCCAAGGGGACTACACTGAAGCTTTCTTT
CDR3 protein: CASSQGDYTEAFF

V gene: TRBV27
J gene: TRBJ1-6
D gene: NA
clone size: NA
CDR3 DNA: TGTGCCAGCAGTTTATGGCAGGGCCGCCTATCGAATTCACCCCTCCACTTT
CDR3 protein: CASSLWQGRLSNSPLHF

V gene: TRBV5-1
J gene: TRBJ1-2
D gene: NA
clone size: NA
CDR3 DNA: TGCGCCAGCAGCTCAGGACAGACCCTCGGCTACACCTTC
CDR3 protein: CASSSGQTLGYTF

V gene: TRBV3-1/TRBV3-2
J gene: TRBJ1-2
D gene: NA
clone size: NA
CDR3 DNA: TGTGCCAGCAGCCAAGTAGTCAGGCCCCATATGGGCTACACCTTC
CDR3 protein: CASSQVVRPHMGYTF

V gene: TRBV2
J gene: TRBJ2-7
D gene: NA
clone size: NA
CDR3 DNA: TGTGCCAGCAGTGAAGCTGGGCACGGAAACGAGCAGTACTTC
CDR3 protein: CASSEAGHGNEQYF

V gene: TRBV5-1
J gene: TRBJ2-2
D gene: NA
clone size: NA
CDR3 DNA: TGCGCCAGCGGTCTCGGGAACACCGGGGAGCTGTTTTTT
CDR3 protein: CASGLGNTGELFF

V gene: TRBV25-1
J gene: TRBJ2-5
D gene: NA
clone size: NA
CDR3 DNA: TGTGCCAGCAGTTCCCAGGGGCCCCAGGAGACCCAGTACTTC
CDR3 protein: CASSSQGPQETQYF

V gene: TRBV6-6
J gene: TRBJ2-1
D gene: NA
clone size: NA
CDR3 DNA: TGTGCCAGCAACGGTTTGGCGGGCCTGGATGAGCAGTTCTTC
CDR3 protein: CASNGLAGLDEQFF

V gene: TRBV10-1
J gene: TRBJ1-6
D gene: TRBD1
clone size: NA
CDR3 DNA: TGCGCCAGCAGCCGGGACAGGGATAATTCACCCCTCCACTTT
CDR3 protein: CASSRDRDNSPLHF

V gene: TRBV7-8
J gene: TRBJ2-7
D gene: NA
clone size: NA
CDR3 DNA: TGTGCCAGCAGCTTAGCTAGCAGCTACGAGCAGTACTTC
CDR3 protein: CASSLASSYEQYF

V gene: TRBV18
J gene: TRBJ2-7
D gene: TRBD2
clone size: NA
CDR3 DNA: TGTGCCAGCTCACCAAAGGAGCGGGAGATCTCCTACGAGCAGTACTTC
CDR3 protein: CASSPKEREISYEQYF

V gene: TRBV27
J gene: TRBJ1-2
D gene: TRBD1
clone size: NA
CDR3 DNA: TGTGCCAGCAGTCCGGGACAGGGAGAAAGCTACACCTTC
CDR3 protein: CASSPGQGESYTF

V gene: TRBV20-1
J gene: TRBJ1-5
D gene: NA
clone size: NA
CDR3 DNA: TGCAGTGCTAGTGATTGGCCTAATCAGCCCCAGCATTTT
CDR3 protein: CSASDWPNQPQHF

V gene: TRBV7-2
J gene: TRBJ2-1
D gene: NA
clone size: NA
CDR3 DNA: TGTGCCAGCAGCTTAGGGGGAAGTGGGAGAGGAAACTACAATGAGCAGTTCTTC
CDR3 protein: CASSLGGSGRGNYNEQFF

V gene: TRBV28
J gene: TRBJ2-1
D gene: NA
clone size: NA
CDR3 DNA: TGTGCCAGCATTACAGGCATCAACAATGAGCAGTTCTTC
CDR3 protein: CASITGINNEQFF

V gene: TRBV28
J gene: TRBJ2-7
D gene: NA
clone size: few
CDR3 DNA: TGTGCCAGCAGATCAGGGGTTCGCCAAGAGCAGTACTTC
CDR3 protein: CASRSGVRQEQYF

V gene: TRBV10-1
J gene: TRBJ2-1
D gene: NA
clone size: NA
CDR3 DNA: TGCGCCAGCACGGCGGAGGGCAATGGCAATGAGCAGTTCTTC
CDR3 protein: CASTAEGNGNEQFF

V gene: TRBV6-5
J gene: TRBJ1-2
D gene: TRBD1
clone size: NA
CDR3 DNA: TGTGCCAGCAGTTACCAGGGGGCGAAGGATGGCTACACCTTC
CDR3 protein: CASSYQGAKDGYTF

V gene: TRBV27
J gene: TRBJ2-2
D gene: NA
clone size: NA
CDR3 DNA: TGTGCCAGCAGTGAGACAGTCTCCGGGGAGCTGTTTTTT
CDR3 protein: CASSETVSGELFF

V gene: TRBV11-3
J gene: TRBJ1-4
D gene: TRBD1
clone size: NA
CDR3 DNA: TGTGCCAGCAGCCCATGGACAGGGAGGCATGAAAAACTGTTTTTT
CDR3 protein: CASSPWTGRHEKLFF

V gene: TRBV6-5
J gene: TRBJ1-5
D gene: NA
clone size: NA
CDR3 DNA: TGTGCCAGCAGTTACAGCGGGGGCAATCAGCCCCAGCATTTT
CDR3 protein: CASSYSGGNQPQHF

V gene: TRBV7-2
J gene: TRBJ2-1
D gene: NA
clone size: NA
CDR3 DNA: TGTGCCAGCAGCTATCTGATTAGGAGCGGAGGGTACAATGAGCAGTTCTTC
CDR3 protein: CASSYLIRSGGYNEQFF

V gene: TRBV24-1
J gene: TRBJ1-5
D gene: NA
clone size: NA
CDR3 DNA: TGTGCCACCAGTGATTTGGAGGGGGATGGCAATCAGCCCCAGCATTTT
CDR3 protein: CATSDLEGDGNQPQHF

V gene: TRBV10-3
J gene: TRBJ2-7
D gene: NA
clone size: NA
CDR3 DNA: TGTGCCATCAGTGAGTCGATTTTTCAGGGGACCTACGAGCAGTACTTC
CDR3 protein: CAISESIFQGTYEQYF

V gene: TRBV2
J gene: TRBJ2-4
D gene: NA
clone size: NA
CDR3 DNA: TGTGCCAGCACCCAGGGGGGTGGTGCCAAAAACATTCAGTACTTC
CDR3 protein: CASTQGGGAKNIQYF

V gene: TRBV6-5
J gene: TRBJ2-3
D gene: NA
clone size: NA
CDR3 DNA: TGTGCCAGCAGTTACTCGTCGGGCACAGATACGCAGTATTTT
CDR3 protein: CASSYSSGTDTQYF

V gene: TRBV10-2
J gene: TRBJ2-7
D gene: TRBD1
clone size: NA
CDR3 DNA: TGCGCCAGCAGTGAGGGGACAGGCTCGAACCCCTACGAGCAGTACTTC
CDR3 protein: CASSEGTGSNPYEQYF

V gene: TRBV2
J gene: TRBJ2-7
D gene: TRBD2
clone size: once
CDR3 DNA: TGTGCCAGCATATACCAGCGGGGAATCTACGAGCAGTACTTC
CDR3 protein: CASIYQRGIYEQYF

V gene: TRBV28
J gene: TRBJ1-1
D gene: NA
clone size: NA
CDR3 DNA: TGTGCCAGCAGTCAAAGGGGTATTGGGTACACTGAAGCTTTCTTT
CDR3 protein: CASSQRGIGYTEAFF

V gene: TRBV5-1
J gene: TRBJ1-4
D gene: TRBD1
clone size: NA
CDR3 DNA: TGCGCCAGCAGCTTGGGGGACAGGTTAAATGAAAAACTGTTTTTT
CDR3 protein: CASSLGDRLNEKLFF

V gene: TRBV5-6
J gene: TRBJ2-3
D gene: NA
clone size: NA
CDR3 DNA: TGTGCCAGCAGCTTGGCCCGGGCAGATACGCAGTATTTT
CDR3 protein: CASSLARADTQYF

V gene: TRBV10-3
J gene: TRBJ2-1
D gene: TRBD2
clone size: NA
CDR3 DNA: TGTGCCATCAGCCTCGATGTGGAAAGCGGGGGGAGCTCCTACAATGAGCAGTTCTTC
CDR3 protein: CAISLDVESGGSSYNEQFF

V gene: TRBV18
J gene: TRBJ1-5
D gene: NA
clone size: once
CDR3 DNA: TGTGCCAGCTCACCAGGGGGCCTGGGGCCCCAGCATTTT
CDR3 protein: CASSPGGLGPQHF

V gene: TRBV5-1
J gene: TRBJ2-2
D gene: NA
clone size: NA
CDR3 DNA: TGCGCCAGCAGCCCGGGGGGCGGGACCGGGGAGCTGTTTTTT
CDR3 protein: CASSPGGGTGELFF

V gene: TRBV5-1
J gene: TRBJ1-6
D gene: NA
clone size: NA
CDR3 DNA: TGCGCCAGCAGCTTGGCCCCGACAGAAAATTCACCCCTCCACTTT
CDR3 protein: CASSLAPTENSPLHF